Presented here are 30 T cell receptor beta chains from one specimen sequenced in a study of T cells expressing NK-cell markers. TCRdb reprocessed the 5' RACE reads, with one entry per CDR3 protein and no DNA. The sample totals just under 150,000 distinct CDR3 sequences. Sequencing input: blood T cells: a sorted CD56 or NKG2C T cell subset, CD4+ or CD8+ T cells, or bulk PBMC T cells (not recorded which). Every receptor here comes from a man in his late teens or twenties in good health.

The chain is built from TRBV14 and TRBJ2-3; the TCRdb call, TRBD2, lacks DNA for checking. The CDR3 is 17 amino acids. Germline-derived CDR1 and CDR2 are SGHDN and FVKESK. The CDR3 loop is CASSQGPLAASTDTQYF.

The chain uses TRBV7-9 and TRBJ2-2. The CDR3 is 14 amino acids. CDR1 is SEHNR, CDR2 FQNEAQ, per germline (reference sequence). CDR3 in amino acids: CASSLTANTGELFF.

The V and J genes are TRBV5-1 and TRBJ2-1; TCRdb outputs TRBD1, but without DNA this stays unchecked. Looked up from germline, CDR1 is SGHRS and CDR2 is YFSETQ. The CDR3 is 15 amino acids. CDR3: CASSFEGQRTMRQFF.

This chain joins TRBV25-1 and TRBJ1-2. Germline CDR1 is MGHDK and CDR2 is SYGVNS. This CDR3 contains 14 residues. CDR3 amino acids: CASSEYGLGNGYTF.

This chain uses TRBV12-3 or TRBV12-4 with TRBJ1-5; the TRBD1 assignment by TCRdb is unverifiable without DNA. The CDR3 spans 16 residues. The CDR3 is CASSLAPPGSNQPQHF.

The chain uses TRBV19 and TRBJ2-2; TCRdb indicates TRBD1, and absent DNA this call remains unverified. The CDR3 is made up of 17 amino acids. Germline CDR1 is LNHDA and CDR2 is SQIVND (reference sequence). The CDR3 is CASSRRGQSTNTGELFF.

The rearrangement uses TRBV28 and TRBJ1-5; without DNA, the TCRdb call of TRBD1 cannot be checked. From germline, CDR1 is MDHEN and CDR2 SYDVKM. The CDR3 loop spans 16 amino acids. This chain's CDR3 is CASSLWAGIGNQPQHF.

This chain connects TRBV12-3 or TRBV12-4 to TRBJ2-1; TCRdb names TRBD1, which stays unverified in the absence of DNA. The CDR3 totals 14 residues. The CDR3 spells CASSLRTGHNEQFF.

CDR3 residues: CASSLSTNSYNEQFF. The J gene is TRBJ2-1, the V gene TRBV11-2. Germline V lookup: CDR1 SGHAT, CDR2 FQNNGV. The CDR3 runs to 15 residues.

The chain links TRBV19 to TRBJ2-7; without DNA, the TCRdb call of TRBD2 cannot be checked. Germline CDR1 LNHDA, CDR2 SQIVND (reference sequence). There are 14 residues in the CDR3. The CDR3: CASSSYLMRDEQYF.

This rearrangement joins TRBV19 to TRBJ1-1; TCRdb's D call of TRBD1 is untestable without DNA. CDR3 length: 14 amino acids. Germline V lookup: CDR1 LNHDA, CDR2 SQIVND (reference sequence). The CDR3 here is CASSIATGGTEAFF.

The chain uses TRBV4-3 and TRBJ2-7; lacking DNA, the TRBD1 call made by TCRdb goes unchecked. CDR1 is LGHNA and CDR2 is YSLEER in the germline V gene. The CDR3 totals 14 residues. CDR3 loop: CASSQAPGTYEQYF.

This chain joins TRBV7-6 and TRBJ2-1; TCRdb outputs TRBD2, but without DNA this stays unchecked. Per germline, CDR1 SGHVS and CDR2 FNYEAQ. CDR3 size: 14 residues. CDR3 region: CASKSRGLYNEQFF.

This chain uses TRBV9 with TRBJ2-3. CDR1 is SGDLS, CDR2 YYNGEE, per germline. CDR3 length: 11 amino acids. The CDR3 sequence is CASSNTDTQYF.

The chain couples TRBV7-9 to TRBJ2-1. Germline V gives CDR1 SEHNR, CDR2 FQNEAQ (reference sequence). This CDR3 comprises 11 residues. This chain's CDR3 is CAVDVSDEQFF. Using reference TRBV7-9 and TRBJ2-1 for the parts outside the CDR3, the full variable domain is DTGVSQNPRHKITKRGQNVTFRCDPISEHNRLYWYRQTLGQGPEFLTYFQNEAQLEKSRLLSDRFSAERPKGSFSTLEIQRTEQGDSAMYLCAVDVSDEQFFGPGTRLTVL.

The chain combines TRBV4-1 with TRBJ2-1; the D call from TCRdb, TRBD2, cannot be confirmed without DNA. The germline V gene has CDR1 MGHRA and CDR2 YSYEKL. The CDR3 sequence is 18 residues long. The CDR3 reads CASSQQDSGAPSYNEQFF.

The rearrangement uses TRBV30 and TRBJ2-1. The CDR3 extends over 14 amino acids. In germline, CDR1 is GTSNPN, CDR2 SVGIG (reference sequence). CDR3 sequence: CAWSAFVGFHEQFF.

The J gene is TRBJ2-5, the V gene TRBV2; without DNA, the TCRdb call of TRBD2 cannot be checked. Germline loops: CDR1 SNHLY, CDR2 FYNNEI. This CDR3 comprises 16 residues. The CDR3 region is CASTSSGTIWQETQYF.

The rearrangement links TRBV20-1 to TRBJ1-1; TCRdb's D gene call, TRBD1, goes unchecked for lack of DNA. This CDR3 contains 14 residues. In germline, CDR1 is DFQATT, CDR2 SNEGSKA (reference sequence). The CDR3 reads CSASSQGMNTEAFF.

V and J are TRBV18 and TRBJ2-7; the TCRdb call, TRBD1, lacks DNA for checking. Per the germline V gene, CDR1 is KGHSH and CDR2 is LQKENI. The CDR3 loop spans 15 amino acids. The CDR3 here is CASSQQGSLFYEQYF.

The rearrangement uses TRBV25-1 and TRBJ2-7; TCRdb calls TRBD1, which cannot be checked without DNA. There are 11 residues in the CDR3. Per the germline V gene, CDR1 is MGHDK and CDR2 is SYGVNS. CDR3 residues: CAIGQGAWQYF.

The genes are TRBV29-1 and TRBJ2-7; TCRdb lists TRBD1, though no DNA is available to test this call. CDR3 size: 14 residues. Germline V gene sequence: CDR1 SQVTM, CDR2 ANQGSEA. The CDR3 sequence: CSVVPSDRTYEQYF.

J is TRBJ2-7 and V is TRBV29-1. Germline V gives CDR1 SQVTM, CDR2 ANQGSEA. This CDR3 comprises 13 residues. The CDR3 reads CSVESDNTYEQYF.

The gene calls are TRBV18 and TRBJ2-1; with no DNA, the TCRdb D assignment of TRBD2 cannot be verified. Germline lookup yields CDR1 KGHSH and CDR2 LQKENI. The CDR3 runs 13 residues. The CDR3 protein is CASSKTSPDEQFF.

The genes are TRBV20-1 and TRBJ1-1; TCRdb indicates TRBD1, and absent DNA this call remains unverified. CDR1 is DFQATT and CDR2 is SNEGSKA in the germline V gene (reference sequence). The CDR3 has 15 residues. The CDR3 loop is CSAGADRDMNTEAFF.

The chain employs TRBV9 and TRBJ2-1; TCRdb selects TRBD2, and the lack of DNA leaves this call unchecked. Germline CDR1 reads SGDLS; CDR2 reads YYNGEE. The CDR3 length is 16 residues. CDR3 sequence reads: CASSVGASLNYNEQFF.

The V call is TRBV5-5, the J call TRBJ1-6. The length of the CDR3 is 17 residues. Germline values: CDR1 SGHKS, CDR2 YYEKEE (reference sequence). CDR3 region: CASSLGTIQRVNSPLHF.

The rearrangement joins TRBV13 to TRBJ2-1; there is no DNA to check the TCRdb D call of TRBD2. The CDR3 runs 16 residues. From germline, CDR1 is PRHDT and CDR2 FYEKMQ (reference sequence). CDR3 loop: CASSSGGLAGPNEQFF.

The chain combines TRBV4-1 with TRBJ2-1; the D gene TCRdb calls, TRBD2, cannot be checked with no DNA. The CDR3 is made up of 16 amino acids. The germline gives CDR1 MGHRA, CDR2 YSYEKL. This chain's CDR3 is CASSSAGHVSYNEQFF.

V usage is TRBV12-3 or TRBV12-4 and J usage is TRBJ1-5; as DNA is missing, the TRBD1 call by TCRdb cannot be tested. There are 14 residues in the CDR3. The CDR3 sequence is CASSTDGRNQPQHF.